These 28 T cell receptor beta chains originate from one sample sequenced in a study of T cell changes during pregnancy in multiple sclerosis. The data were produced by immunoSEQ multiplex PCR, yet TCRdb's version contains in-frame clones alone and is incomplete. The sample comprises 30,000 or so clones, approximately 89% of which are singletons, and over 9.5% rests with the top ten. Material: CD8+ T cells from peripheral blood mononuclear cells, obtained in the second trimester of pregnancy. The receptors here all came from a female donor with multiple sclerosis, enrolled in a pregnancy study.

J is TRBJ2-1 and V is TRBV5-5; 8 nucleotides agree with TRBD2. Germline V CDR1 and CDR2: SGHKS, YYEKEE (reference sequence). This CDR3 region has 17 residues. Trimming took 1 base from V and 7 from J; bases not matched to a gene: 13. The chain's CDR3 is CASSLSSGLWADNEQFF. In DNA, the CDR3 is TGTGCCAGCAGCTTGTCTAGCGGGCTTTGGGCGGATAATGAGCAGTTCTTC.

CDR3: CASSFQSGESGNTQYF. The CDR3, as DNA: TGTGCCAGCAGTTTCCAGTCGGGGGAAAGCGGAAATACGCAGTATTTT. The J gene is TRBJ2-3, the V gene TRBV27, with TRBD2 as a possible D gene (6 bases). V dropped 3 bases and J dropped 7 bases, with 20 bases sitting between them. The CDR3 loop spans 16 amino acids. CDR1 and CDR2 (germline): MNHEY, SMNVEV (reference sequence).

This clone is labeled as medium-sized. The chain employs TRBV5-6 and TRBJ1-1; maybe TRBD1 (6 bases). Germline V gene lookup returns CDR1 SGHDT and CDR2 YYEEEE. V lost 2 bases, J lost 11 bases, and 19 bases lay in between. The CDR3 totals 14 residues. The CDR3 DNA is TGTGCCAGCAGCTTTGGGACACCACAGATCGTGGCTTTCTTT. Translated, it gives CASSFGTPQIVAFF.

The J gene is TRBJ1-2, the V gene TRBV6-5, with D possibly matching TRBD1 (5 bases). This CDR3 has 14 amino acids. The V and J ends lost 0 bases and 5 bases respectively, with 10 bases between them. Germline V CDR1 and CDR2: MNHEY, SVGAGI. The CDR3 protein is CASSYSWGPYGYTF. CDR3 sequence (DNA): TGTGCCAGCAGTTACTCGTGGGGCCCTTATGGCTACACCTTC.

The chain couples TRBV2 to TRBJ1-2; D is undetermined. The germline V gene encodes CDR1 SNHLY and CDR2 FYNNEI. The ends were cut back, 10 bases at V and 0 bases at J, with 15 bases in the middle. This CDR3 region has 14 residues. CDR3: CAILTRGSNYGYTF. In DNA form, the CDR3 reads TGTGCCATCCTAACCCGGGGTTCTAACTATGGCTACACCTTC.

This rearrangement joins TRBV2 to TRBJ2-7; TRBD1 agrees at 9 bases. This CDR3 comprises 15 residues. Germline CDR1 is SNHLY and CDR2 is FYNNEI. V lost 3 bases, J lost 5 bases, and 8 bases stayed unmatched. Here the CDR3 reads CASSEGTGSLDEQYF. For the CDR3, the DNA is TGTGCCAGCAGTGAGGGGACAGGGTCCCTGGACGAGCAGTACTTC.

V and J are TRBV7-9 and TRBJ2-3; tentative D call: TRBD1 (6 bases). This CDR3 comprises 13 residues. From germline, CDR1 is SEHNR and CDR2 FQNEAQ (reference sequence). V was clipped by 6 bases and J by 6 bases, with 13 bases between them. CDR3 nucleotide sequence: TGTGCCAGCAGGGGGGTGGGGGCGGATACGCAGTATTTT. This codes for CASRGVGADTQYF.

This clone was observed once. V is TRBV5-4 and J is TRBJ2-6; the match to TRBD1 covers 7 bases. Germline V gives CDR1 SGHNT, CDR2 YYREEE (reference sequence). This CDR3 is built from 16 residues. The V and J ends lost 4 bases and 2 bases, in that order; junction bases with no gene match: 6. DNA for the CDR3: TGTGCCAGCAGCCCCGACAGGGTTACTGGGGCCAACGTCCTGACTTTC. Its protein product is CASSPDRVTGANVLTF.

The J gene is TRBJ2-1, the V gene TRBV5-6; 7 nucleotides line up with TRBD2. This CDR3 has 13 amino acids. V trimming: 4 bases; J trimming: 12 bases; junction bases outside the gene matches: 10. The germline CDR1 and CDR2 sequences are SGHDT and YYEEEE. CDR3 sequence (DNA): TGTGCCAGCAGCCCGGGGGGTTCGGGGCGGCAGTTCTTC. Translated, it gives CASSPGGSGRQFF.

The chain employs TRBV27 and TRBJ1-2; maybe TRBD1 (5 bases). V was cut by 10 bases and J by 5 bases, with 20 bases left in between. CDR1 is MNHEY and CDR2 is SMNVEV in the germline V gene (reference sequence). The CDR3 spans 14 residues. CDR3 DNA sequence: TGTGCCACGCGGGGACCGAACAATTTTTATGGCTACACCTTC. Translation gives CATRGPNNFYGYTF.

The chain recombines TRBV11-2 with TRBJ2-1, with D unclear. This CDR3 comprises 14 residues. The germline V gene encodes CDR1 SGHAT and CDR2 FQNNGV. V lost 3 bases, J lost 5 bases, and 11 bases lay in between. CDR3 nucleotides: TGTGCCAGCAGCTTCACCCCGGGTGACAATGAGCAGTTCTTC. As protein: CASSFTPGDNEQFF.

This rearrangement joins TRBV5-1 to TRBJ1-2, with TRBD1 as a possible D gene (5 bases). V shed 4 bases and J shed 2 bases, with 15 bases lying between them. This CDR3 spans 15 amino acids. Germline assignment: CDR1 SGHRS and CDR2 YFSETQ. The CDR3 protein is CASSPRPGRNYGYTF. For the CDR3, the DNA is TGCGCCAGCAGCCCCCGCCCAGGGAGGAACTATGGCTACACCTTC.

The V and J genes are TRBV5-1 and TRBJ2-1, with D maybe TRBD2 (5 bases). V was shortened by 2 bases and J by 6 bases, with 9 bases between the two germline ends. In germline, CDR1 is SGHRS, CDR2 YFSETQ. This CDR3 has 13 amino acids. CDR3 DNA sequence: TGCGCCAGCAGCTTTCTAGGAGGCAATGAGCAGTTCTTC. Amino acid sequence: CASSFLGGNEQFF. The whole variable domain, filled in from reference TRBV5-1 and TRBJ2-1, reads KAGVTQTPRYLIKTRGQQVTLSCSPISGHRSVSWYQQTPGQGLQFLFEYFSETQRNKGNFPGRFSGRQFSNSRSEMNVSTLELGDSALYLCASSFLGGNEQFFGPGTRLTVL.

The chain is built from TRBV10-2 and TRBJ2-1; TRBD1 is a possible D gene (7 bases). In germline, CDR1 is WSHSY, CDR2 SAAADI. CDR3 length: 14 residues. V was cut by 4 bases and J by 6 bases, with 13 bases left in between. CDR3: CASSGRGPINEQFF. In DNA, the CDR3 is TGCGCCAGCAGTGGGAGGGGGCCTATCAATGAGCAGTTCTTC.

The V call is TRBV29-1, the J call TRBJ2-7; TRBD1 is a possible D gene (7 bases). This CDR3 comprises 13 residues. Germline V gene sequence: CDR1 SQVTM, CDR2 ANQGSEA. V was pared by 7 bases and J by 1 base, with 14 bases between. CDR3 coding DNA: TGCAGCGCTGGAGGGGGCTCTTCCTACGAGCAGTACTTC. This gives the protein CSAGGGSSYEQYF.

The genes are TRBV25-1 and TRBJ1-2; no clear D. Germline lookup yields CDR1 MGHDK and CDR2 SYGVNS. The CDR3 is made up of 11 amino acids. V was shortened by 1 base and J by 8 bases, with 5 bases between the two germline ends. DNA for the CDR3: TGTGCCAGCAGTGAATCCGGGGGCTACACCTTC. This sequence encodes CASSESGGYTF.

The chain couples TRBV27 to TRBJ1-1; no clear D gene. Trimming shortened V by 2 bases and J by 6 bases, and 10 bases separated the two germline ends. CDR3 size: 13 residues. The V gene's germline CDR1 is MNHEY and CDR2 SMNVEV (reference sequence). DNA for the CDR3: TGTGCCAGCAGTTTAGGGCCAGCTTCTGAAGCTTTCTTT. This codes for CASSLGPASEAFF.

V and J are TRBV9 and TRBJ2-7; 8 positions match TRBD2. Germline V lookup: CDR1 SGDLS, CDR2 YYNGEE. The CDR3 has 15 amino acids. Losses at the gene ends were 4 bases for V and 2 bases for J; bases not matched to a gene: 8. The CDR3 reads CASSTGGTRTYEQYF. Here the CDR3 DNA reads TGTGCCAGCAGCACCGGGGGGACTAGGACCTACGAGCAGTACTTC.

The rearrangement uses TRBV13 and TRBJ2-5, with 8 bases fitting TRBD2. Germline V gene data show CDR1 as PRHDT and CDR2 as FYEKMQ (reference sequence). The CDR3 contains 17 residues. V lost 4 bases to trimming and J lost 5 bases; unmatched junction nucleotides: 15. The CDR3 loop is CASSYYTGLAPGETQYF. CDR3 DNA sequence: TGTGCCAGCAGCTACTATACCGGACTAGCCCCTGGGGAGACCCAGTACTTC. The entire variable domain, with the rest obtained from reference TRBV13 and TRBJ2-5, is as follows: AAGVIQSPRHLIKEKRETATLKCYPIPRHDTVYWYQQGPGQDPQFLISFYEKMQSDKGSIPDRFSAQQFSDYHSELNMSSLELGDSALYFCASSYYTGLAPGETQYFGPGTRLLVL.

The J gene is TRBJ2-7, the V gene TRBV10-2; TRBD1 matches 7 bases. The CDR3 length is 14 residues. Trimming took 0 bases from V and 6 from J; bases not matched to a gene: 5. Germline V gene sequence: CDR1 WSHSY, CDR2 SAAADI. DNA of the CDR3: TGCGCCAGCAGTGAGTCGAGAACAGGGGCCGAGCAGTACTTC. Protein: CASSESRTGAEQYF.

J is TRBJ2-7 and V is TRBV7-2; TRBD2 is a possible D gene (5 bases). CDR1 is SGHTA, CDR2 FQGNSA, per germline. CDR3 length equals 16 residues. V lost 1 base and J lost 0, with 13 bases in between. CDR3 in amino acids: CASSLGRALSSYEQYF. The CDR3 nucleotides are TGTGCCAGCAGCTTAGGGCGGGCTCTAAGCTCCTACGAGCAGTACTTC. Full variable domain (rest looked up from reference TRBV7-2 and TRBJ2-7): GAGVSQSPSNKVTEKGKDVELRCDPISGHTALYWYRQSLGQGLEFLIYFQGNSAPDKSGLPSDRFSAERTGGSVSTLTIQRTQQEDSAVYLCASSLGRALSSYEQYFGPGTRLTVT.

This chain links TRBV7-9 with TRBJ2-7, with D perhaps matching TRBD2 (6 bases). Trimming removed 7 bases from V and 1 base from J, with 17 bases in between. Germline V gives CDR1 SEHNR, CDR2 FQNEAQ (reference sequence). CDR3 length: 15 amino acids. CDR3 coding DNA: TGTGCCAGCAACGGAGGGGCAGGGCCGTCCTACGAGCAGTACTTC. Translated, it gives CASNGGAGPSYEQYF. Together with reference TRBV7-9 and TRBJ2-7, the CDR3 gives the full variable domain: DTGVSQNPRHKITKRGQNVTFRCDPISEHNRLYWYRQTLGQGPEFLTYFQNEAQLEKSRLLSDRFSAERPKGSFSTLEIQRTEQGDSAMYLCASNGGAGPSYEQYFGPGTRLTVT.

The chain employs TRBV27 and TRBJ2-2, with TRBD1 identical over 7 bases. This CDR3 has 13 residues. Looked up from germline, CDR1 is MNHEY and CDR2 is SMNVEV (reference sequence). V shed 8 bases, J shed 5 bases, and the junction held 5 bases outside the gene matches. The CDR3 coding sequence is TGTGCCAGCGGCCTACAGGGGACCGGGGAGCTGTTTTTT. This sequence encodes CASGLQGTGELFF.

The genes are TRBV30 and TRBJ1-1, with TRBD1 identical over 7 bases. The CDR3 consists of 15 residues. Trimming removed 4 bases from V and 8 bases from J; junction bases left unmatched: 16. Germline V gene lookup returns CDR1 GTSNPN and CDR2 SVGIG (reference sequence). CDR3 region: CAWNRPGQVLLEAFF. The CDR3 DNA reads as TGTGCCTGGAACCGGCCAGGACAGGTTCTTTTGGAAGCTTTCTTT.

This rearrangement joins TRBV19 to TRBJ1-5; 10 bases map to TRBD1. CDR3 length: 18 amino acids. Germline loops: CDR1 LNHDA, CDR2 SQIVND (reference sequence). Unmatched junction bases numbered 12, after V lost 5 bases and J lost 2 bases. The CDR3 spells CASSFRDRGTGGNQPQHF. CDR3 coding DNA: TGTGCCAGTAGTTTTCGGGACAGGGGAACGGGAGGCAATCAGCCCCAGCATTTT.

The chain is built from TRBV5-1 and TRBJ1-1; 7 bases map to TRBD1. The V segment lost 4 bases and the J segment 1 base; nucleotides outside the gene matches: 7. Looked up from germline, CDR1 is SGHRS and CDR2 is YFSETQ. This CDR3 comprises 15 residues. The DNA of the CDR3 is TGCGCCAGCAGCGCCACAGGGGAAGGGAACACTGAAGCTTTCTTT. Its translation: CASSATGEGNTEAFF.

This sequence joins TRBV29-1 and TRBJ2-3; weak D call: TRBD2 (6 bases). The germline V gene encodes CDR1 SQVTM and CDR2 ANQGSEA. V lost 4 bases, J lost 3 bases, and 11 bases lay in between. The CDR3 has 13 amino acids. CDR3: CSVVGGRTDTQYF. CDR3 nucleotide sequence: TGCAGCGTTGTAGGAGGGCGGACAGATACGCAGTATTTT.

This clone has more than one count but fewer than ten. CDR3 bases: TGTGCCAGCAGTGAAGATGGAGGCCCCTTGATAACTGAAGCTTTCTTT. Its translation is CASSEDGGPLITEAFF. The V gene is TRBV6-1, the J gene TRBJ1-1; D remains ambiguous. CDR1 is MNHNS, CDR2 SASEGT, per germline. Trimming shortened V by 1 base and J by 5 bases, and 17 bases separated the two germline ends. This CDR3 has 16 amino acids.